These T cell receptor beta chains were read from a single sample in a study of T cell repertoires in cytomegalovirus infection. TCRdb re-called the reads through MiXCR, storing one row per CDR3 protein. The data show hundreds of thousands of distinct CDR3 sequences, about 33% seen once. Their antigens remain unidentified. The source was cultured PBMCs, collected from culture after CMV antigen stimulation. All receptors derive from a human donor in good health (CMV status not recorded). Some clones in this sample may be carry-over from other donors' samples. CDR3s include the opening cysteine and the closing phenylalanine or tryptophan. Each record gives: clone size, CDR3 length, D gene, J gene, V gene, CDR3 protein, CDR3 DNA. D genes are given only for firm matches. The size field is filled for only some rows; it gives once, few, many or a size class.

abundance: .
len: 13
d_gene: .
j_gene: TRBJ2-3
v_gene: TRBV11-2
CDR3aa: CASRLPSTDTQYF
CDR3nt: TGTGCCAGCAGACTACCTAGCACAGATACGCAGTATTTT

abundance: .
len: 15
d_gene: .
j_gene: TRBJ2-5
v_gene: TRBV18
CDR3aa: CASSPQGHGVETQYF
CDR3nt: TGTGCCAGCTCACCACAGGGCCACGGGGTGGAGACCCAGTACTTC

abundance: .
len: 13
d_gene: .
j_gene: TRBJ1-5
v_gene: TRBV20-1
CDR3aa: CSARGRENQPQHF
CDR3nt: TGCAGTGCTAGAGGTAGGGAGAATCAGCCCCAGCATTTT

abundance: few
len: 13
d_gene: .
j_gene: TRBJ2-3
v_gene: TRBV6-2/TRBV6-3
CDR3aa: CASSYSKMDTQYF
CDR3nt: TGTGCCAGCAGTTACTCGAAGATGGATACGCAGTATTTT

abundance: .
len: 15
d_gene: .
j_gene: TRBJ2-3
v_gene: TRBV24-1
CDR3aa: CATSGAGQSTDTQYF
CDR3nt: TGTGCCACCAGTGGCGCCGGACAGAGCACAGATACGCAGTATTTT

abundance: few
len: 12
d_gene: TRBD1
j_gene: TRBJ1-2
v_gene: TRBV29-1
CDR3aa: CSVDGQGNGYTF
CDR3nt: TGCAGCGTCGACGGACAGGGTAATGGCTACACCTTC

abundance: .
len: 17
d_gene: .
j_gene: TRBJ2-1
v_gene: TRBV6-6
CDR3aa: CASSYSIGRLKTNEQFF
CDR3nt: TGTGCCAGCAGTTACTCGATTGGGAGACTAAAAACAAATGAGCAGTTCTTC

abundance: once
len: 13
d_gene: .
j_gene: TRBJ1-1
v_gene: TRBV11-2
CDR3aa: CVSSLKTNTEAFF
CDR3nt: TGTGTCAGCAGCCTTAAAACGAACACTGAAGCTTTCTTT

abundance: .
len: 14
d_gene: .
j_gene: TRBJ2-6
v_gene: TRBV2
CDR3aa: CASNTDSGANVLTF
CDR3nt: TGTGCCAGCAATACAGACTCTGGGGCCAACGTCCTGACTTTC

abundance: few
len: 23
d_gene: TRBD2
j_gene: TRBJ2-1
v_gene: TRBV5-1
CDR3aa: CASSTPGLAGEARGYSSYNEQFF
CDR3nt: TGCGCCAGCAGCACGCCGGGACTAGCGGGAGAGGCCCGCGGGTACTCGTCCTACAATGAGCAGTTCTTC

abundance: .
len: 17
d_gene: TRBD2
j_gene: TRBJ2-3
v_gene: TRBV12-3/TRBV12-4
CDR3aa: CASSFTAGTTSTDTQYF
CDR3nt: TGTGCCAGCAGTTTCACCGCCGGGACTACGAGCACAGATACGCAGTATTTT

abundance: .
len: 14
d_gene: .
j_gene: TRBJ2-7
v_gene: TRBV20-1
CDR3aa: CSANVQGASYEQYF
CDR3nt: TGCAGTGCTAATGTACAGGGAGCCTCCTACGAGCAGTACTTC

abundance: few
len: 13
d_gene: .
j_gene: TRBJ2-5
v_gene: TRBV6-2/TRBV6-3
CDR3aa: CASNGPPQETQYF
CDR3nt: TGTGCCAGCAACGGGCCTCCGCAAGAGACCCAGTACTTC

abundance: .
len: 17
d_gene: TRBD2
j_gene: TRBJ2-3
v_gene: TRBV20-1
CDR3aa: CSAKRSGLAASTDTQYF
CDR3nt: TGCAGTGCTAAGAGGTCGGGACTAGCAGCTAGCACAGATACGCAGTATTTT

abundance: .
len: 17
d_gene: TRBD2
j_gene: TRBJ2-5
v_gene: TRBV7-9
CDR3aa: CASSSGLAGGPGETQYF
CDR3nt: TGTGCCAGCAGCTCGGGACTAGCGGGAGGGCCGGGAGAGACCCAGTACTTC

abundance: few
len: 12
d_gene: .
j_gene: TRBJ2-2
v_gene: TRBV11-2
CDR3aa: CASSLQSGELFF
CDR3nt: TGTGCCAGCAGCTTACAGTCCGGGGAGCTGTTTTTT

abundance: .
len: 16
d_gene: .
j_gene: TRBJ2-1
v_gene: TRBV15
CDR3aa: CATSKGATGSYNEQFF
CDR3nt: TGTGCCACCAGCAAAGGGGCAACGGGTTCCTACAATGAGCAGTTCTTC

abundance: .
len: 14
d_gene: .
j_gene: TRBJ1-1
v_gene: TRBV5-3
CDR3aa: CASSPLQEGVIAFF
CDR3nt: TGTGCCAGCAGCCCTCTACAGGAAGGGGTTATAGCTTTCTTT

abundance: .
len: 16
d_gene: TRBD1
j_gene: TRBJ2-5
v_gene: TRBV5-6
CDR3aa: CASTSGPTGGGETQYF
CDR3nt: TGTGCCAGCACATCCGGACCTACAGGGGGTGGGGAGACCCAGTACTTC

abundance: many
len: 15
d_gene: TRBD1
j_gene: TRBJ1-5
v_gene: TRBV7-8
CDR3aa: CASSFPGTGEQPQHF
CDR3nt: TGTGCCAGCAGCTTCCCCGGGACAGGGGAGCAGCCCCAGCATTTT

abundance: .
len: 13
d_gene: .
j_gene: TRBJ1-1
v_gene: TRBV18
CDR3aa: CASSPSQNTEAFF
CDR3nt: TGTGCCAGCTCACCAAGTCAAAACACTGAAGCTTTCTTT

abundance: few
len: 18
d_gene: TRBD1
j_gene: TRBJ2-5
v_gene: TRBV15
CDR3aa: CATSRDAPGQSRRGTQYF
CDR3nt: TGTGCCACCAGCAGAGATGCTCCGGGACAGTCAAGAAGGGGGACCCAGTACTTC

abundance: few
len: 16
d_gene: .
j_gene: TRBJ2-1
v_gene: TRBV7-2
CDR3aa: CASSFEGGKTYNEQFF
CDR3nt: TGTGCCAGCAGCTTTGAAGGGGGGAAAACCTACAATGAGCAGTTCTTC

abundance: .
len: 16
d_gene: TRBD2
j_gene: TRBJ2-1
v_gene: TRBV9
CDR3aa: CASSVEPAGVYNEQFF
CDR3nt: TGTGCCAGCAGCGTAGAACCAGCGGGAGTCTACAATGAGCAGTTCTTC

abundance: .
len: 16
d_gene: .
j_gene: TRBJ2-3
v_gene: TRBV5-1
CDR3aa: CASSRLHYADTDTQYF
CDR3nt: TGCGCCAGCAGCCGCCTACACTATGCCGACACAGATACGCAGTATTTT

abundance: few
len: 18
d_gene: TRBD2
j_gene: TRBJ2-3
v_gene: TRBV19
CDR3aa: CASSISPLAGGRTDTQYF
CDR3nt: TGTGCCAGTAGTATATCCCCCCTAGCGGGGGGACGCACAGATACGCAGTATTTT

abundance: .
len: 14
d_gene: .
j_gene: TRBJ1-1
v_gene: TRBV2
CDR3aa: CASRRGWTNTEAFF
CDR3nt: TGTGCCAGCAGGAGAGGGTGGACGAACACTGAAGCTTTCTTT

abundance: many
len: 12
d_gene: .
j_gene: TRBJ1-5
v_gene: TRBV12-3/TRBV12-4
CDR3aa: CASSSGNQPQHF
CDR3nt: TGTGCCAGCAGCTCAGGGAACCAGCCCCAGCATTTT

abundance: .
len: 14
d_gene: .
j_gene: TRBJ1-2
v_gene: TRBV6-5
CDR3aa: CASSERGLFGGYTF
CDR3nt: TGTGCCAGCAGTGAAAGGGGCTTATTCGGGGGCTACACCTTC

abundance: .
len: 12
d_gene: .
j_gene: TRBJ2-3
v_gene: TRBV5-5
CDR3aa: CASSSQEDTQYF
CDR3nt: TGTGCCAGCAGCTCTCAGGAGGATACGCAGTATTTT

abundance: .
len: 14
d_gene: .
j_gene: TRBJ2-2
v_gene: TRBV18
CDR3aa: CASSPGGGSLMLFF
CDR3nt: TGTGCCAGCTCCCCGGGCGGCGGAAGTCTTATGCTGTTTTTT

abundance: few
len: 15
d_gene: TRBD2
j_gene: TRBJ2-5
v_gene: TRBV7-2
CDR3aa: CASSFYREGGETQYF
CDR3nt: TGTGCCAGCAGCTTTTATCGGGAGGGGGGGGAGACCCAGTACTTC

abundance: few
len: 15
d_gene: .
j_gene: TRBJ2-3
v_gene: TRBV11-2
CDR3aa: CASSPSSLATDTQYF
CDR3nt: TGTGCCAGCAGCCCATCTAGTCTAGCCACAGATACGCAGTATTTT

abundance: once
len: 13
d_gene: .
j_gene: TRBJ2-3
v_gene: TRBV20-1
CDR3aa: CSAKPNAADTQYF
CDR3nt: TGCAGTGCTAAACCTAACGCCGCAGATACGCAGTATTTT

abundance: few
len: 20
d_gene: TRBD2
j_gene: TRBJ2-7
v_gene: TRBV12-5
CDR3aa: CASGLVVAGVVPPTPYEQYF
CDR3nt: TGTGCTAGTGGTTTGGTGGTAGCGGGAGTGGTGCCCCCCACCCCCTACGAGCAGTACTTC

abundance: few
len: 13
d_gene: .
j_gene: TRBJ1-1
v_gene: TRBV12-3/TRBV12-4
CDR3aa: CASSPTITVEAFF
CDR3nt: TGTGCCAGCAGCCCCACAATAACCGTCGAAGCTTTCTTT

abundance: few
len: 13
d_gene: TRBD1
j_gene: TRBJ1-1
v_gene: TRBV10-3
CDR3aa: CAINQGANAEAFF
CDR3nt: TGTGCCATCAATCAGGGGGCGAATGCTGAAGCTTTCTTT

abundance: few
len: 17
d_gene: .
j_gene: TRBJ1-1
v_gene: TRBV19
CDR3aa: CATQEKIWPGGDTEAFF
CDR3nt: TGTGCCACCCAAGAGAAGATATGGCCCGGGGGTGACACTGAAGCTTTCTTT

abundance: many
len: 15
d_gene: .
j_gene: TRBJ2-7
v_gene: TRBV7-2
CDR3aa: CASNEGAGASYEQYF
CDR3nt: TGTGCCAGTAACGAGGGGGCGGGAGCCTCCTACGAGCAGTACTTC

abundance: .
len: 14
d_gene: .
j_gene: TRBJ1-1
v_gene: TRBV2
CDR3aa: CASSEGRERGEAFF
CDR3nt: TGTGCCAGCAGTGAAGGCAGGGAAAGGGGTGAAGCTTTCTTT

abundance: many
len: 14
d_gene: .
j_gene: TRBJ2-7
v_gene: TRBV7-2
CDR3aa: CASSPQGSSYEQYF
CDR3nt: TGTGCCAGCAGCCCTCAGGGGAGCTCCTACGAGCAGTACTTC

abundance: many
len: 15
d_gene: .
j_gene: TRBJ1-2
v_gene: TRBV7-9
CDR3aa: CASSLGARRVYGYTF
CDR3nt: TGTGCCAGCAGCTTAGGGGCCAGGAGGGTCTATGGCTACACCTTC

abundance: .
len: 18
d_gene: TRBD2
j_gene: TRBJ2-1
v_gene: TRBV20-1
CDR3aa: CSARRRIIAGGRGNEQCF
CDR3nt: TGCAGTGCTAGACGCCGAATAATAGCGGGAGGGCGAGGCAATGAGCAGTGCTTC

abundance: few
len: 15
d_gene: TRBD2
j_gene: TRBJ2-1
v_gene: TRBV6-6
CDR3aa: CASSSGTRGHHEQFF
CDR3nt: TGTGCCAGCAGTTCCGGGACTAGAGGGCACCATGAGCAGTTCTTC

abundance: .
len: 16
d_gene: .
j_gene: TRBJ1-1
v_gene: TRBV6-2/TRBV6-3
CDR3aa: CASSYSLRKKNTEAFF
CDR3nt: TGTGCCAGCAGTTACTCTTTAAGGAAAAAGAACACTGAAGCTTTCTTT

abundance: few
len: 15
d_gene: TRBD2
j_gene: TRBJ2-1
v_gene: TRBV4-3
CDR3aa: CASSPPAGGPDEQFF
CDR3nt: TGCGCCAGCAGCCCCCCAGCGGGAGGGCCCGATGAGCAGTTCTTC

abundance: .
len: 16
d_gene: .
j_gene: TRBJ2-1
v_gene: TRBV28
CDR3aa: CASSLVPGGPYNEQFF
CDR3nt: TGTGCCAGCAGTTTGGTGCCGGGGGGCCCCTACAATGAGCAGTTCTTC

abundance: .
len: 15
d_gene: .
j_gene: TRBJ1-6
v_gene: TRBV5-1
CDR3aa: CASSTDGRLNSPLHF
CDR3nt: TGCGCCAGCAGCACCGATGGACGGCTCAATTCACCCCTCCACTTT

abundance: many
len: 17
d_gene: TRBD1
j_gene: TRBJ1-3
v_gene: TRBV7-9
CDR3aa: CASSRRTGEDSGNTIYF
CDR3nt: TGTGCCAGCAGCCGACGGACAGGAGAAGATTCTGGAAACACCATATATTTT

abundance: few
len: 16
d_gene: .
j_gene: TRBJ2-7
v_gene: TRBV4-1
CDR3aa: CASSQPIRGRSQEQYF
CDR3nt: TGCGCCAGCAGCCAACCTATCAGGGGTCGGTCTCAAGAGCAGTACTTC

abundance: many
len: 13
d_gene: .
j_gene: TRBJ2-3
v_gene: TRBV11-2
CDR3aa: CASSFAPADTQYF
CDR3nt: TGTGCCAGCAGCTTCGCCCCCGCAGATACGCAGTATTTT

abundance: few
len: 16
d_gene: .
j_gene: TRBJ2-2
v_gene: TRBV7-2
CDR3aa: CASSLSPSHLAGELFF
CDR3nt: TGTGCCAGCAGCTTAAGTCCGTCCCATCTAGCGGGGGAGCTGTTTTTT

abundance: .
len: 13
d_gene: .
j_gene: TRBJ2-3
v_gene: TRBV6-1
CDR3aa: CASSEVGPDTQYF
CDR3nt: TGTGCCAGCAGTGAAGTCGGGCCAGATACGCAGTATTTT